The present entry profiles one T cell receptor beta chain with its context. These data belong to a study of chemoradiotherapy in HPV16-positive cancers. The protocol was immunoSEQ multiplex PCR, while the TCRdb copy is restricted to in-frame clones and leaves out a portion. The repertoire holds about 2,200 clones, with roughly 89% as singletons. This sample comprised tumor tissue, obtained from a patient who underwent chemoradiotherapy. This TCR derives from a human donor with HPV-associated anogenital cancer.

Here the CDR3 reads CASSPRQHLAKNIQYF. The CDR3 nucleotides read TGTGCCAGCAGCCCTCGACAGCATCTAGCCAAAAACATTCAGTACTTC. V gene TRBV7-2 combines with J gene TRBJ2-4; D perhaps matches TRBD1 (5 bases). The CDR3 consists of 16 residues. Trimming took off 5 bases at V and 0 bases at J, with 14 bases between the two ends. CDR1 is SGHTA, CDR2 FQGNSA, per germline.